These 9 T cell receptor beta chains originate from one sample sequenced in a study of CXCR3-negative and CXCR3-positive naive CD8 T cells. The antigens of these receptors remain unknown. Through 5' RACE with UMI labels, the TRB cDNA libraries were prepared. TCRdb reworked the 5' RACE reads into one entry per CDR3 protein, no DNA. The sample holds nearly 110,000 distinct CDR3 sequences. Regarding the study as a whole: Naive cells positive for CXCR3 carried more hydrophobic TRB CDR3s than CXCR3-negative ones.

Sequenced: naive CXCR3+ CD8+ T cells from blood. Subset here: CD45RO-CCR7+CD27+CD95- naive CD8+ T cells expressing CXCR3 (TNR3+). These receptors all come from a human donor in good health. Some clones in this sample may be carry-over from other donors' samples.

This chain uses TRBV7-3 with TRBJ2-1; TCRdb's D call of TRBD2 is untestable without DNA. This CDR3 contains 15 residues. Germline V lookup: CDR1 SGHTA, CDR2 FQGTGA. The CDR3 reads CASSTGLGLGGEQFF.

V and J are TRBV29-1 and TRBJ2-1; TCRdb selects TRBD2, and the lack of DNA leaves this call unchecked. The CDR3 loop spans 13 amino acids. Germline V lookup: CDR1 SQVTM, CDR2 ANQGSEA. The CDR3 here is CSVAIQGSNEQFF.

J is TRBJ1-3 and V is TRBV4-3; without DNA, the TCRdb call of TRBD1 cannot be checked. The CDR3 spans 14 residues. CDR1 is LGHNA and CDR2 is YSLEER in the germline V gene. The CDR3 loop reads CASSQDRGENTIYF.

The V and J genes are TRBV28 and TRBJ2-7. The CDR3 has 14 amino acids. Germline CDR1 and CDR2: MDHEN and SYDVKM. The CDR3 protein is CASSFPDGAYEQYF.

The CDR3 spells CASSHRTGEETQYF. The chain employs TRBV4-1 and TRBJ2-5; TCRdb selects TRBD1, and the lack of DNA leaves this call unchecked. This CDR3 has 14 residues. CDR1 is MGHRA and CDR2 is YSYEKL in the germline V gene.

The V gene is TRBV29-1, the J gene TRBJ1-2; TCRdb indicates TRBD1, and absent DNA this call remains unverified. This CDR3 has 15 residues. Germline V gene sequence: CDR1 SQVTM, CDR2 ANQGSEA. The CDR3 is CSVRDSGQGAYGYTF. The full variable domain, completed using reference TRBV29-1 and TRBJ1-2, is SAVISQKPSRDICQRGTSLTIQCQVDSQVTMMFWYRQQPGQSLTLIATANQGSEATYESGFVIDKFPISRPNLTFSTLTVSNMSPEDSSIYLCSVRDSGQGAYGYTFGSGTRLTVV.

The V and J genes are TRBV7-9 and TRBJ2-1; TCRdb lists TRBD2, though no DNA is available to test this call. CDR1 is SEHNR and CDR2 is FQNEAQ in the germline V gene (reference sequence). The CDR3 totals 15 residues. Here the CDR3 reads CASSEAGVSYNEQFF.

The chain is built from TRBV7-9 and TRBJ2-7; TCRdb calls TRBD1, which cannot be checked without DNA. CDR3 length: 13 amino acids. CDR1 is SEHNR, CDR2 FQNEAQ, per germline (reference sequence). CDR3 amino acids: CASSCGQCYEQYF.

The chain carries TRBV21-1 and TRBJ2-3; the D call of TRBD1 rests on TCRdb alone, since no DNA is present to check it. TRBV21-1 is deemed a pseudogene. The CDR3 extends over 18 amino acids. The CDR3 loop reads CASSNSGGARGRTDTQYF.